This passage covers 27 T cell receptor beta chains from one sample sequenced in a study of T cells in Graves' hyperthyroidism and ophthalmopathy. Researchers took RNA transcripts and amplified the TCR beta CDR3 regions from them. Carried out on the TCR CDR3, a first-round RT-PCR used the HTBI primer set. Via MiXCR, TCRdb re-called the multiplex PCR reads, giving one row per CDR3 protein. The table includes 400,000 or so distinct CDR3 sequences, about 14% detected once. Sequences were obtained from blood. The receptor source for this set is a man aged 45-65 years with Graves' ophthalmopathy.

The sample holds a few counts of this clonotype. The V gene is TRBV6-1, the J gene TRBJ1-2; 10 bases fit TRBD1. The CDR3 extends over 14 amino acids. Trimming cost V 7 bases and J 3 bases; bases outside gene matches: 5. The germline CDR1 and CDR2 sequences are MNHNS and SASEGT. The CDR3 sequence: CASTPGQGYYGYTF. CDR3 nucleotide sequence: TGTGCCAGCACTCCGGGACAGGGGTACTATGGCTACACCTTC.

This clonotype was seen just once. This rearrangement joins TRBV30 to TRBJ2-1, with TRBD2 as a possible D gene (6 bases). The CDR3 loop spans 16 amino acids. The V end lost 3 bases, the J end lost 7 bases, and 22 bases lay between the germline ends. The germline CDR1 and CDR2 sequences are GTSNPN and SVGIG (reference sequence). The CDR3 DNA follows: TGTGCCTGGAGGTCCCGGGGCGGGATAGGAGGAAATGAGCAGTTCTTC. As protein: CAWRSRGGIGGNEQFF.

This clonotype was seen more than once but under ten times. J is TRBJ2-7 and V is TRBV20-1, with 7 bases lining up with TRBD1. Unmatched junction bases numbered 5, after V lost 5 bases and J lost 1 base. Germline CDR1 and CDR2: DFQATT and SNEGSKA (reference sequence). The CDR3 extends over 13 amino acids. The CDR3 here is CSAPRGLSYEQYF. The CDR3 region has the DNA TGCAGTGCTCCAAGGGGGCTATCCTACGAGCAGTACTTC.

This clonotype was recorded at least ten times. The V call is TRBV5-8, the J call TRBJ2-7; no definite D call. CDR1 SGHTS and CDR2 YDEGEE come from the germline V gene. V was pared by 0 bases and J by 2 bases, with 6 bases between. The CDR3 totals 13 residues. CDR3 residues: CASSLDSPYEQYF. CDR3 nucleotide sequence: TGTGCCAGCAGCTTGGACAGCCCCTACGAGCAGTACTTC.

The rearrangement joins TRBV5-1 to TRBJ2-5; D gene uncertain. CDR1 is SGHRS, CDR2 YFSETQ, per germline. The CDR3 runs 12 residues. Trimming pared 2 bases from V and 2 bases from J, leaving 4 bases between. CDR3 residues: CASSLKQETQYF. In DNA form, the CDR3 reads TGCGCCAGCAGCTTAAAACAAGAGACCCAGTACTTC.

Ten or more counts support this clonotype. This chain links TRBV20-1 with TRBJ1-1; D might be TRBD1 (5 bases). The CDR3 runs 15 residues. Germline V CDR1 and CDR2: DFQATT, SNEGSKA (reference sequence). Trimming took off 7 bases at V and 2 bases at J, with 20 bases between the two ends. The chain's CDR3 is CSGTDGGGANTEAFF. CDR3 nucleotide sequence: TGCAGTGGAACGGACGGGGGGGGAGCAAACACTGAAGCTTTCTTT.

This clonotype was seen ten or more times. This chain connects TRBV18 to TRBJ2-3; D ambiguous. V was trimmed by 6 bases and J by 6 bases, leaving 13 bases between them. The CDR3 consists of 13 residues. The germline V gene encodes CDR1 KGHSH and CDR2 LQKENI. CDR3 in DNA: TGTGCCAGCTCCCTAAAGGTTGGGGATACGCAGTATTTT. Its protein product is CASSLKVGDTQYF.

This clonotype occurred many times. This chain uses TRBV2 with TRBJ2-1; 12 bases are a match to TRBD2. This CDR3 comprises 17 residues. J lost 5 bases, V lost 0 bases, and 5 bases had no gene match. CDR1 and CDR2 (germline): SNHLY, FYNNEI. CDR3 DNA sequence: TGTGCCAGCAGTGAAGCGACTAGCGGGAGTGTGGACAATGAGCAGTTCTTC. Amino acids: CASSEATSGSVDNEQFF.

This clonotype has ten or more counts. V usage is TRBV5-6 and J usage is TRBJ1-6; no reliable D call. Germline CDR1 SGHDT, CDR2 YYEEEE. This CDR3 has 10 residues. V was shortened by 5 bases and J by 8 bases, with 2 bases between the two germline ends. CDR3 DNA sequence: TGTGCCAGCAGAGATTCACCCCTCCACTTT. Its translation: CASRDSPLHF.

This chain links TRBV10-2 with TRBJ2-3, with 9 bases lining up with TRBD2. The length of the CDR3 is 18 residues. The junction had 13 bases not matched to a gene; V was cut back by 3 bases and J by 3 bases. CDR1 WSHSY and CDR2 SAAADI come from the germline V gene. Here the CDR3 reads CASSDGQREARGTDTQYF. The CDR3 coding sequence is TGCGCCAGCAGTGATGGCCAGCGGGAGGCCCGGGGGACAGATACGCAGTATTTT.

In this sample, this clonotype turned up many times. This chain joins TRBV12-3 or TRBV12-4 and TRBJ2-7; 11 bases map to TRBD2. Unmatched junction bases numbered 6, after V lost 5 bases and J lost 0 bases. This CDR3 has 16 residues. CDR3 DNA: TGTGCCAGCAGTGGCGGACTAGCGGGCGTCTCCTACGAGCAGTACTTC. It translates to CASSGGLAGVSYEQYF.

This chain's CDR3 is CASTSGGGRRNDGYTF. In nucleotides, the CDR3 is TGCGCCAGCACCTCCGGGGGAGGACGGCGGAATGATGGCTACACCTTC. The V and J genes are TRBV5-1 and TRBJ1-2, with D perhaps TRBD1 (5 bases). The CDR3 consists of 16 residues. Germline lookup yields CDR1 SGHRS and CDR2 YFSETQ. V lost 6 bases and J lost 6, with 24 bases in between.

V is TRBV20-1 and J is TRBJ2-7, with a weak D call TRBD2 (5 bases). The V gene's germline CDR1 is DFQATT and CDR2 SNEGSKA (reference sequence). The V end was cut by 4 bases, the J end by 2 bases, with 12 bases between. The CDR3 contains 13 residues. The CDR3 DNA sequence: TGCAGTGCTACAACGGGATTCCCCTACGAGCAGTACTTC. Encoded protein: CSATTGFPYEQYF.

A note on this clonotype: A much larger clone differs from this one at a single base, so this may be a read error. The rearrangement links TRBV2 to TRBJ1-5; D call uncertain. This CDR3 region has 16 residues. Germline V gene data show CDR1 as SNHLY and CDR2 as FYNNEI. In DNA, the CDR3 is TGTGCCAGCAGAGAAGCGGCGGCTAAGGGCAATCAGCCCCAGCATTTT. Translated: CASREAAAKGNQPQHF.

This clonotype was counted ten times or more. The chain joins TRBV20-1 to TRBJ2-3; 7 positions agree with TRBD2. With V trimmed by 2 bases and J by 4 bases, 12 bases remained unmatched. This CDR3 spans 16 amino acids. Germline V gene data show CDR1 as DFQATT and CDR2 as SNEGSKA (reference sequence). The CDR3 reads CSARKGGRGGADTQYF. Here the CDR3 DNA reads TGCAGTGCTAGAAAGGGAGGGCGAGGAGGCGCAGATACGCAGTATTTT.

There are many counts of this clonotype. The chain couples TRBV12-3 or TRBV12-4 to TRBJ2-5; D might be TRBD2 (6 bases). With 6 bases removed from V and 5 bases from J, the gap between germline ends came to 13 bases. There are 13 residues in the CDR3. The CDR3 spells CASRRDLLETQYF. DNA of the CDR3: TGTGCCAGCAGGCGGGACCTCCTGGAGACCCAGTACTTC.

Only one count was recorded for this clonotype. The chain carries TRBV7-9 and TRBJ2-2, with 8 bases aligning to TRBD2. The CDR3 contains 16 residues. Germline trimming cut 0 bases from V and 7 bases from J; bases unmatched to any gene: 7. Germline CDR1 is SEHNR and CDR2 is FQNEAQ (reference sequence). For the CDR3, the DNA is TGTGCCAGCAGCTTAGCGCCGGGAGGGGGAATCGGGGAGCTGTTTTTT. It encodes CASSLAPGGGIGELFF.

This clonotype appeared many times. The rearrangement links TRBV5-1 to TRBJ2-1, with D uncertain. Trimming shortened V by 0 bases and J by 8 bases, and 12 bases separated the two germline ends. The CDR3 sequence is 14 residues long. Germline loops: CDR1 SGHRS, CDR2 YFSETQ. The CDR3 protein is CASSLGDSRHEQFF. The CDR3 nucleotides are TGCGCCAGCAGCTTGGGGGATAGTAGGCATGAGCAGTTCTTC.

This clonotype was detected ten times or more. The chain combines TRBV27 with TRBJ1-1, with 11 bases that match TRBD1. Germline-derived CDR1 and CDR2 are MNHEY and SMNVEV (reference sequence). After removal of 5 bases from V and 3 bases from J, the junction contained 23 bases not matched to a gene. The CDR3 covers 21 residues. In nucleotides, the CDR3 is TGTGCCAGCAGTCCTACCGTCTGGACAGGGGGCCGACCTACTTTAGACACTGAAGCTTTCTTT. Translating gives CASSPTVWTGGRPTLDTEAFF.

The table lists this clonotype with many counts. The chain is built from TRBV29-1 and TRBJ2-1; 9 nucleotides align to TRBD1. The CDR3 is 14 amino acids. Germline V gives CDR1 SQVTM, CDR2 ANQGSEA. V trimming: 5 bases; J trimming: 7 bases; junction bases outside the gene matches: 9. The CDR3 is CSVSGTGSQNEQFF. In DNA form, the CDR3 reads TGCAGCGTTTCGGGGACAGGGTCTCAAAATGAGCAGTTCTTC.

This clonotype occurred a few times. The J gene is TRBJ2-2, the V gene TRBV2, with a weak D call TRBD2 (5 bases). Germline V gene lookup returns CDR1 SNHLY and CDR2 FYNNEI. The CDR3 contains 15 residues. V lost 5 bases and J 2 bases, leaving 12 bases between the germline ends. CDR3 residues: CASSFSSRNTGELFF. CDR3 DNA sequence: TGTGCCAGCAGTTTTTCTAGCCGTAACACCGGGGAGCTGTTTTTT.

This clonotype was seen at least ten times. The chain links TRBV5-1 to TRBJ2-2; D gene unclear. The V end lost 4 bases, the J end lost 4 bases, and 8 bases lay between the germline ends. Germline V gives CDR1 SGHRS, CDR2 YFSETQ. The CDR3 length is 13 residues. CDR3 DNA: TGCGCCAGCAGCGTGGACGTCACCGGGGAGCTGTTTTTT. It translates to CASSVDVTGELFF.

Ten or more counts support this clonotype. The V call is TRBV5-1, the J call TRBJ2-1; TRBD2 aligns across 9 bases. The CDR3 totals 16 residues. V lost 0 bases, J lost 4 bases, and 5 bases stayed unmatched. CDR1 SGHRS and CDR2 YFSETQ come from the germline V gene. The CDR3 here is CASSLDFSGGYNEQFF. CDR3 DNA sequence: TGCGCCAGCAGCTTGGATTTTAGCGGGGGATACAATGAGCAGTTCTTC.

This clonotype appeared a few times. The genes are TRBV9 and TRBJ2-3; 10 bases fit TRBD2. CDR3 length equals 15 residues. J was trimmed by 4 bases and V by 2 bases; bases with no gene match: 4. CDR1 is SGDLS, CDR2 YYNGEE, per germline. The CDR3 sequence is CASSVSGRGADTQYF. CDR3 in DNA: TGTGCCAGCAGCGTCAGCGGGAGGGGGGCAGATACGCAGTATTTT.

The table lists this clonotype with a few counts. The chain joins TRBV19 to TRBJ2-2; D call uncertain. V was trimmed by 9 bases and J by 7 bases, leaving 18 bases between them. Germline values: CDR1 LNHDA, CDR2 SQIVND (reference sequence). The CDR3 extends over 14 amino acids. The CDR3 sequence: CASRPQMMGGELFF. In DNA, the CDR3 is TGTGCCAGCCGGCCCCAAATGATGGGCGGGGAGCTGTTTTTT.

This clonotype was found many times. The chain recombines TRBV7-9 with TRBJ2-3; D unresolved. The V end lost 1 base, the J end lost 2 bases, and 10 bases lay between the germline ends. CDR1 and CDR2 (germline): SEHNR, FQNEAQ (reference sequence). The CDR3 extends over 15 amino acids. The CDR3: CASSLGPENTDTQYF. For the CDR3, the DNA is TGTGCCAGCAGCTTAGGCCCAGAGAACACAGATACGCAGTATTTT.

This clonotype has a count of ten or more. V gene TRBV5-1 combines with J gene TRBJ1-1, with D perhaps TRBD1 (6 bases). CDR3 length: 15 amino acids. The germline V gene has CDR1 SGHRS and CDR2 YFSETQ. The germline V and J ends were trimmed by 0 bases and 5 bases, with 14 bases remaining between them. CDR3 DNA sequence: TGCGCCAGCAGCTTGGGCCGAGGGGGGAGTACTGAAGCTTTCTTT. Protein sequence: CASSLGRGGSTEAFF.